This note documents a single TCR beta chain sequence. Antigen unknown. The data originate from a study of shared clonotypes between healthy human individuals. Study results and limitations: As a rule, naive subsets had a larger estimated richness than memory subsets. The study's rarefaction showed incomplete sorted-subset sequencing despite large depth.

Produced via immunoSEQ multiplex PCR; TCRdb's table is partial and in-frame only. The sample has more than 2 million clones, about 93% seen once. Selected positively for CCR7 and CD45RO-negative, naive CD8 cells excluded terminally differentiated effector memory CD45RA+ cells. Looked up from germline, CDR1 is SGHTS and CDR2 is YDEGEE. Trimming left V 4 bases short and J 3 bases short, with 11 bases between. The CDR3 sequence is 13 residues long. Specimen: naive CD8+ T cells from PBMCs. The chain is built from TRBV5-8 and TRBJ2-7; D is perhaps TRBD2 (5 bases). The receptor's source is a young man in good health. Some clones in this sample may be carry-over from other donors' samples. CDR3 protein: CASSRRSIYEQYF. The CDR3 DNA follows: TGTGCCAGCAGCCGGAGGTCAATCTACGAGCAGTACTTC.